This TCR beta chain is from a study of molecular identifiers for immune sequencing clone quantification. Preparation of the bulk TCR libraries relied on previously described methods and listed TCR primers. In TCRdb, the PCR reads were re-called with MiXCR into one record per CDR3 protein. The data show hundreds of thousands of distinct CDR3 sequences, less than 20% seen once. This CDR3 has 16 residues. Trimming took off 0 bases at V and 5 bases at J, with 14 bases between the two ends. CDR1 is MNHEY, CDR2 SVGEGT, per germline. In its sample, this clonotype was seen many times. This chain joins TRBV6-2 or TRBV6-3 and TRBJ2-1; weak D call: TRBD2 (5 bases). The clonotype originates from a human donor in good health. Some libraries in this study had Jurkat cell RNA spiked in. The sequenced sample consisted of naive CD8+ T cells from blood, with Jurkat cell RNA spiked in. Sample subset: FACS-sorted CD8+CD4-CCR7+CD45RA+ naive T cells. CDR3 sequence (DNA): TGTGCCAGCAGTTACTCGCGAGGGTTACCCGACAATGAGCAGTTCTTC. The encoded protein is CASSYSRGLPDNEQFF.